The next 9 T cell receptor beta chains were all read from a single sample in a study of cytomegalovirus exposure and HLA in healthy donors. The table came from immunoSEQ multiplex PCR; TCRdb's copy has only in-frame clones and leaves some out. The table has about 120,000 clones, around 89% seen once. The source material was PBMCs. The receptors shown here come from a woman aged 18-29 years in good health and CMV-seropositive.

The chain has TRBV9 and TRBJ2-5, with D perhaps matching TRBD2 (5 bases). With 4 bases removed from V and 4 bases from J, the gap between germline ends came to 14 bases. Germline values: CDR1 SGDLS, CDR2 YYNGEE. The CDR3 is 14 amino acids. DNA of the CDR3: TGTGCCAGCAGCTCCGAGGGTTGGGGAGAGACCCAGTACTTC. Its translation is CASSSEGWGETQYF.

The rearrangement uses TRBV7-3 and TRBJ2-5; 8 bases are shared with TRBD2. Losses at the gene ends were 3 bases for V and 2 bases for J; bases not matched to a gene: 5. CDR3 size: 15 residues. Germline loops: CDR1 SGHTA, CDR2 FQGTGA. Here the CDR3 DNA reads TGTGCCAGCAGCTTGGTAGCGGGGCATCAAGAGACCCAGTACTTC. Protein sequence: CASSLVAGHQETQYF.

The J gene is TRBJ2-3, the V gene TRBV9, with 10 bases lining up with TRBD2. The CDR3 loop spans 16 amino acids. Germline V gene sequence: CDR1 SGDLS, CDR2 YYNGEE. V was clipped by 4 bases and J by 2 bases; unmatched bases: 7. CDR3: CASSPGLAAYTDTQYF. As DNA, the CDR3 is TGTGCCAGCAGCCCCGGACTAGCGGCCTACACAGATACGCAGTATTTT.

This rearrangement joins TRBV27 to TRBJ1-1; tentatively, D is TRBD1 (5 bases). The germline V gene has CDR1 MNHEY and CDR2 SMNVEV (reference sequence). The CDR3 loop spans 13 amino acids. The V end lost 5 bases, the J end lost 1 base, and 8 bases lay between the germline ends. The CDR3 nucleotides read TGTGCCAGCAGTGTGGGGGGGAACACTGAAGCTTTCTTT. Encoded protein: CASSVGGNTEAFF.

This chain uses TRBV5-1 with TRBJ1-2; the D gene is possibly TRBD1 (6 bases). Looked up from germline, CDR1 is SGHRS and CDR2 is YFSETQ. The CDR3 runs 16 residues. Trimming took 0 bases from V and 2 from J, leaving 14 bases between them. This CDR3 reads CASSLEAGASNYGYTF. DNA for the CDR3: TGCGCCAGCAGCTTGGAGGCAGGGGCGTCGAACTATGGCTACACCTTC.

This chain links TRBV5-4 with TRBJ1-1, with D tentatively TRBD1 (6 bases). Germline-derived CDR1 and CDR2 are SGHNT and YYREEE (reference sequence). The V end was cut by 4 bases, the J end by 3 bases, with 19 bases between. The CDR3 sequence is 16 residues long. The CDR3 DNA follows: TGTGCCAGCAGCGTACCTGGGGGGGCACCCTACACTGAAGCTTTCTTT. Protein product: CASSVPGGAPYTEAFF. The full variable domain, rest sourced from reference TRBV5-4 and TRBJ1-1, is ETGVTQSPTHLIKTRGQQVTLRCSSQSGHNTVSWYQQALGQGPQFIFQYYREEENGRGNFPPRFSGLQFPNYSSELNVNALELDDSALYLCASSVPGGAPYTEAFFGQGTRLTVV.

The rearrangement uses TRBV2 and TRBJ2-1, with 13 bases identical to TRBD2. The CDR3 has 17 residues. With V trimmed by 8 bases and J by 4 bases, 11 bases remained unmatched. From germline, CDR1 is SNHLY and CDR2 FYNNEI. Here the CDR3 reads CASRDLPGLAGYNEQFF. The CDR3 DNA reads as TGTGCCAGCCGAGACCTACCGGGACTAGCGGGGTACAATGAGCAGTTCTTC.

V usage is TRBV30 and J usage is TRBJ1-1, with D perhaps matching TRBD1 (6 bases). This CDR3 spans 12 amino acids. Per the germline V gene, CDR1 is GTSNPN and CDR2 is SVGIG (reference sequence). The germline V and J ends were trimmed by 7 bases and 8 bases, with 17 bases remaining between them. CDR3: CAFDPGHPEAFF. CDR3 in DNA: TGTGCCTTCGACCCGGGACACCCCGAAGCTTTCTTT.

CDR3 loop: CASRRGQGGQAFF. The CDR3 DNA is TGTGCCAGCAGGCGAGGACAGGGTGGGCAAGCTTTCTTT. V is TRBV28 and J is TRBJ1-1; TRBD1 aligns across 8 bases. Per germline, CDR1 MDHEN and CDR2 SYDVKM. J lost 9 bases, V lost 6 bases, and 9 bases had no gene match. The CDR3 has 13 amino acids.